This T cell receptor (beta chain) was profiled in a study of blood T cell repertoires in COVID-19. Study overall: The origin of the acute and convalescent COVID-19 samples was the United States, Italy and Spain.

TCRdb's copy holds only in-frame clones and misses some; the assay was immunoSEQ multiplex PCR. The sample has roughly 200,000 clones, less than 90% seen once; the top ten hold approximately 4.8%. This CDR3 comprises 19 residues. CDR1 and CDR2 from the germline V gene are GTSNPN and SVGIG (reference sequence). The J segment lost 3 bases and the V segment lost 1 base, leaving 14 bases of the junction unmatched. The sequenced sample was PBMCs or T cells enriched from blood (not recorded which). This clonotype was sampled from a woman in her 30s who had been exposed to COVID-19. The rearrangement uses TRBV30 and TRBJ1-6; TRBD1 agrees at 8 bases. In DNA, the CDR3 is TGTGCCTGGAGTGCCATCCGGACAGGGCCGATCATCTATAATTCACCCCTCCACTTT. This sequence encodes CAWSAIRTGPIIYNSPLHF.